Presented here are 8 T cell receptor beta chains from one specimen sequenced in a study of blood T cell repertoires in COVID-19. Produced via immunoSEQ multiplex PCR; TCRdb's table is partial and in-frame only. The sample has about 68,000 clones, roughly 91% seen once. The sample comprised peripheral blood. The receptors derive from a man aged 35-49 years with COVID-19, enrolled during active disease.

The chain uses TRBV19 and TRBJ2-2; 7 bases are shared with TRBD2. Unmatched junction bases numbered 3, after V lost 5 bases and J lost 6 bases. The germline V gene has CDR1 LNHDA and CDR2 SQIVND (reference sequence). The CDR3 extends over 13 amino acids. This CDR3 is CASSRGEPGELFF. CDR3 bases: TGTGCCAGTAGTCGGGGGGAGCCCGGGGAGCTGTTTTTT.

The genes are TRBV5-1 and TRBJ2-5, with TRBD1 as a possible D gene (6 bases). Trimming pared 0 bases from V and 6 bases from J, leaving 21 bases between. This CDR3 is built from 17 residues. The germline V gene encodes CDR1 SGHRS and CDR2 YFSETQ. The CDR3 nucleotides read TGCGCCAGCAGCTTGGTTTTCAGGACAGCCAACTTGAAGACCCAGTACTTC. This gives the protein CASSLVFRTANLKTQYF. Complete variable domain (other parts from reference TRBV5-1 and TRBJ2-5): KAGVTQTPRYLIKTRGQQVTLSCSPISGHRSVSWYQQTPGQGLQFLFEYFSETQRNKGNFPGRFSGRQFSNSRSEMNVSTLELGDSALYLCASSLVFRTANLKTQYFGPGTRLLVL.

The DNA of the CDR3 is TGTGCCATCAGTGAGTTCGGGGGAAGGACTGAAGCTTTCTTT. It is translated as CAISEFGGRTEAFF. The genes are TRBV10-3 and TRBJ1-1; TRBD1 might be the D (5 bases). The CDR3 spans 14 residues. V was shortened by 1 base and J by 5 bases, with 11 bases between the two germline ends. Germline CDR1 ENHRY, CDR2 SYGVKD.

The rearrangement joins TRBV30 to TRBJ1-1; the D is unclear. The CDR3 consists of 13 residues. Trimming pared 0 bases from V and 4 bases from J, leaving 9 bases between. Germline-derived CDR1 and CDR2 are GTSNPN and SVGIG (reference sequence). The CDR3 protein is CAWSVGRGTEAFF. The CDR3 nucleotides are TGTGCCTGGAGTGTAGGGCGGGGCACTGAAGCTTTCTTT.

The rearrangement links TRBV5-1 to TRBJ2-5, with 7 bases identical to TRBD1. The V segment lost 0 bases and the J segment 3 bases; nucleotides outside the gene matches: 8. This CDR3 has 16 residues. The germline CDR1 and CDR2 sequences are SGHRS and YFSETQ. CDR3 sequence (DNA): TGCGCCAGCAGCTTGGGTGGACAGGCCGGCGAAGAGACCCAGTACTTC. Its translation is CASSLGGQAGEETQYF. Full variable domain (rest looked up from reference TRBV5-1 and TRBJ2-5): KAGVTQTPRYLIKTRGQQVTLSCSPISGHRSVSWYQQTPGQGLQFLFEYFSETQRNKGNFPGRFSGRQFSNSRSEMNVSTLELGDSALYLCASSLGGQAGEETQYFGPGTRLLVL.

This rearrangement joins TRBV23-1 to TRBJ1-6; 7 bases map to TRBD1. TRBV23-1 is recorded as an ORF, its role being uncertain. The CDR3 is 13 amino acids. J gave up 16 bases and V 1 base, and 7 bases lay outside the gene matches. This chain's CDR3 is CASSQFRQGPLHF. CDR3 sequence (DNA): TGCGCCAGCAGTCAATTTCGACAGGGCCCTCTCCACTTT.

The chain joins TRBV10-3 to TRBJ2-5; 8 positions agree with TRBD1. Germline CDR1 and CDR2: ENHRY and SYGVKD. This CDR3 is built from 15 residues. V was pared by 3 bases and J by 4 bases, with 7 bases of the junction left unmatched. The CDR3 reads CAISETTGAGETQYF. CDR3 nucleotide sequence: TGTGCCATCAGTGAAACGACAGGGGCGGGAGAGACCCAGTACTTC.

The gene calls are TRBV27 and TRBJ1-5, with 8 bases identical to TRBD1. The junction had 5 bases not matched to a gene; V was cut back by 4 bases and J by 3 bases. CDR3 length equals 15 residues. The germline V gene encodes CDR1 MNHEY and CDR2 SMNVEV (reference sequence). In DNA form, the CDR3 reads TGTGCCAGCAGTTCTCACAGGGGGTTCAATCAGCCCCAGCATTTT. Translated: CASSSHRGFNQPQHF.